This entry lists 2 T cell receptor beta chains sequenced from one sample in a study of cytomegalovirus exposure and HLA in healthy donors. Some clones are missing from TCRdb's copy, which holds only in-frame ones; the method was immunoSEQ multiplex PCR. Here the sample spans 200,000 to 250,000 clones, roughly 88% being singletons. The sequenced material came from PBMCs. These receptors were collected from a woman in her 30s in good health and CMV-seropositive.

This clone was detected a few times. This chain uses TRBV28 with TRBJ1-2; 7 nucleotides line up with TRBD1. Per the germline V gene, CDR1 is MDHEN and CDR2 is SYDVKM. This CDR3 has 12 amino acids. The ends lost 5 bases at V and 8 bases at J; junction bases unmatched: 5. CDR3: CASSQQGWGYTF. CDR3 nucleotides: TGTGCCAGCAGTCAACAGGGGTGGGGCTACACCTTC.

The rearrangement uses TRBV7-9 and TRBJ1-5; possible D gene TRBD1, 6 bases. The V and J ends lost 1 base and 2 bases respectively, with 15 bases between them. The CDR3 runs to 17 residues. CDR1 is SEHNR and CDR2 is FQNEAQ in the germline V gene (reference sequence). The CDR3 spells CASSLGTLAGGNQPQHF. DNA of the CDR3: TGTGCCAGCAGCTTAGGCACGTTGGCAGGGGGCAATCAGCCCCAGCATTTT.